This TCR beta chain was captured by sequencing in a study of blood T cells in healthy people across ages. Study-wide results and limits: The fall in TCR beta diversity per million T cells was roughly linear with age.

Primed by a sample-barcoded 5' primer and a J-beta primer mix, a second PCR proceeded for 7 to 11 cycles. A template-switch adaptor containing 12 random nucleotides labeled each cDNA molecule. TCRdb recomputed calls from the 5' RACE reads with MiXCR, one row per CDR3 protein. The sample contains roughly 2 million distinct CDR3 sequences, just under 50% of which appear only once. About this clonotype: The antigen is unknown.

The sample was blood. This receptor was taken from a woman aged 40-49 years in good health.

The CDR3 DNA reads TGTGCCAGCAGTTCAATTCAGGGTGGAGAGGAGACCCAGTACTTC. Encoded protein: CASSSIQGGEETQYF. The chain recombines TRBV28 with TRBJ2-5, with D tentatively TRBD1 (5 bases). The germline gives CDR1 MDHEN, CDR2 SYDVKM. This CDR3 spans 15 amino acids. Trimming removed 4 bases from V and 5 bases from J, with 17 bases in between.